Following are 16 T cell receptor beta chains from one sample sequenced in a study of T cell responses to AZD1222 COVID-19 vaccine. Measured with immunoSEQ multiplex PCR; TCRdb has only the in-frame clones, and not every one. The table lists about 80,000 clones, around 87% of them singletons. Sample: peripheral blood, taken on day 0 of AZD1222 vaccination. Receptors were obtained from an adult in good health.

The chain has TRBV28 and TRBJ1-5; 9 positions match TRBD1. The germline CDR1 and CDR2 sequences are MDHEN and SYDVKM. The CDR3 totals 16 residues. V shed 6 bases and J 6 bases; nucleotides not matched to a gene: 12. Here the CDR3 reads CASRDHRGQGGQPQHF. As DNA, the CDR3 is TGTGCCAGCAGGGACCACAGGGGGCAAGGCGGTCAGCCCCAGCATTTT. Combining the CDR3 with reference TRBV28 and TRBJ1-5 gives the whole variable domain DVKVTQSSRYLVKRTGEKVFLECVQDMDHENMFWYRQDPGLGLRLIYFSYDVKMKEKGDIPEGYSVSREKKERFSLILESASTNQTSMYLCASRDHRGQGGQPQHFGDGTRLSIL.

The chain is built from TRBV18 and TRBJ2-2; possibly TRBD1 for D (6 bases). The germline gives CDR1 KGHSH, CDR2 LQKENI. The CDR3 contains 16 residues. Trimming removed 4 bases from V and 4 bases from J, with 16 bases in between. The CDR3: CASSLDRSYGTGELFF. The CDR3 DNA sequence: TGTGCCAGCTCACTTGACAGGAGCTATGGCACCGGGGAGCTGTTTTTT. The variable domain in full, with the rest retrieved from reference TRBV18 and TRBJ2-2, is NAGVMQNPRHLVRRRGQEARLRCSPMKGHSHVYWYRQLPEEGLKFMVYLQKENIIDESGMPKERFSAEFPKEGPSILRIQQVVRGDSAAYFCASSLDRSYGTGELFFGEGSRLTVL.

The CDR3 reads CATSDWQGGGLAGIQFF. The CDR3 nucleotides read TGTGCCACCAGTGATTGGCAAGGGGGGGGACTAGCGGGAATTCAGTTCTTC. The chain has TRBV24-1 and TRBJ2-1, with 13 bases fitting TRBD2. This CDR3 is 17 amino acids long. With V trimmed by 2 bases and J by 13 bases, 13 bases remained unmatched. CDR1 and CDR2 (germline): KGHDR, SFDVKD.

V and J are TRBV11-1 and TRBJ1-4; unclear D gene. The V gene's germline CDR1 is SGHAT and CDR2 FQDESV (reference sequence). CDR3 size: 12 residues. V lost 2 bases and J lost 8, with 6 bases in between. The CDR3, as DNA: TGTGCCAGCAGCTTACGGCGAGAAAAACTGTTTTTT. Translated: CASSLRREKLFF.

In its sample, this clone was seen a few times. This chain links TRBV6-2 or TRBV6-3 with TRBJ2-7; D is tentatively TRBD1 or TRBD2 (5 bases each). Trimming cost V 0 bases and J 2 bases, with 20 bases left between them. CDR3 size: 18 residues. Germline assignment: CDR1 MNHEY and CDR2 SVGEGT. CDR3 sequence (DNA): TGTGCCAGCAGTTACTCGGGGCTAGGCGAGGGACCCACCTACGAGCAGTACTTC. Protein sequence: CASSYSGLGEGPTYEQYF.

The count of this clone is one. This sequence joins TRBV5-1 and TRBJ2-5; 7 bases fit TRBD1. Trimming removed 3 bases from V and 3 bases from J; junction bases left unmatched: 2. This CDR3 region has 13 residues. Germline CDR1 SGHRS, CDR2 YFSETQ. The CDR3 loop reads CASSWDRKETQYF. In DNA form, the CDR3 reads TGCGCCAGCAGCTGGGACAGAAAAGAGACCCAGTACTTC.

This chain joins TRBV11-3 and TRBJ1-2; no clear D gene. Looked up from germline, CDR1 is SGHNT and CDR2 is YENEEA. V lost 5 bases and J lost 4, with 14 bases in between. This CDR3 region has 14 residues. DNA of the CDR3: TGTGCCAGCAGCGCCGGAGTTAAGGGCTATGGCTACACCTTC. This encodes CASSAGVKGYGYTF.

The rearrangement uses TRBV5-8 and TRBJ2-2; D remains ambiguous. This CDR3 has 15 residues. Germline values: CDR1 SGHTS, CDR2 YDEGEE. Deletions cut 0 bases from V and 9 bases from J, with 15 bases between. CDR3 coding DNA: TGTGCCAGCAGCTTGGGCCTAGGTGTGGAGAGGGAGCTGTTTTTT. This encodes CASSLGLGVERELFF.

The chain is built from TRBV18 and TRBJ2-3; 12 bases match TRBD2. Germline V gives CDR1 KGHSH, CDR2 LQKENI. V gave up 6 bases and J gave up 4 bases; unmatched junction bases: 8. This CDR3 has 16 amino acids. The CDR3 DNA reads TGTGCCAGCTCGCAAGGACTAGCGGGAATCGCAGATACGCAGTATTTT. Translating it yields CASSQGLAGIADTQYF.

This clone was counted a single time. The gene calls are TRBV12-3 or TRBV12-4 and TRBJ1-2; D remains ambiguous. This CDR3 comprises 13 residues. V was clipped by 5 bases and J by 7 bases, with 14 bases between them. CDR3 sequence: CASSRSPSGGYTF. The CDR3 DNA is TGTGCCAGCAGTCGATCTCCCTCGGGTGGCTACACCTTC.

The chain is built from TRBV21-1 and TRBJ1-1. TRBV21-1 is deemed a pseudogene. The CDR3 has 13 residues. The CDR3 bases are TGTGCCAGCAGCAAAGTAGGATATTGTGAAGCTTTCTTT. As protein: CASSKVGYCEAFF.

This rearrangement joins TRBV3-1 (or the pseudogene TRBV3-2) to TRBJ1-1; D not resolved. Germline values: CDR1 LGHDT, CDR2 YNNKEL (reference sequence). The V gene lost 4 bases and the J gene lost 3 bases, with 9 bases spanning the gap. CDR3 length: 13 residues. CDR3 bases: TGTGCCAGCAGCCCCCTCAGGCACACTGAAGCTTTCTTT. Its translation is CASSPLRHTEAFF.

The gene calls are TRBV11-3 and TRBJ2-1, with 11 bases matching TRBD1. J lost 8 bases, V lost 4 bases, and 13 bases had no gene match. Germline V gives CDR1 SGHNT, CDR2 YENEEA. This CDR3 spans 17 amino acids. This CDR3 is CASSYSGTGGEWHEQFF. The CDR3 region has the DNA TGTGCCAGCAGCTATTCCGGGACAGGGGGGGAATGGCATGAGCAGTTCTTC.

The chain has TRBV3-1 (or the pseudogene TRBV3-2) and TRBJ2-3, with D hard to call. The CDR3 has 14 residues. V lost 2 bases to trimming and J lost 6 bases, with 12 bases between them. The germline CDR1 and CDR2 sequences are LGHDT and YNNKEL (reference sequence). CDR3 nucleotides: TGTGCCAGCAGCCAAAGGGCCCGCTTCGATACGCAGTATTTT. Protein product: CASSQRARFDTQYF.

A word on this clone: One junction end disagrees with the germline gene, perhaps due to a read error. This chain joins TRBV28 and TRBJ2-5, with a weak D call TRBD2 (5 bases). Near its end, the DNA agrees better with TRBJ2-7, so the J call may be wrong. Germline V gene lookup returns CDR1 MDHEN and CDR2 SYDVKM. CDR3 length equals 12 residues. CDR3 residues: CAGSRAACEQYF. The CDR3 bases are TGTGCCGGCAGCCGAGCGGCGTGCGAGCAGTACTTC.

The chain employs TRBV28 and TRBJ1-4, with a possible D match to TRBD1 (6 bases). Trimming cost V 6 bases and J 8 bases, with 19 bases left between them. The CDR3 has 15 amino acids. Germline V gene sequence: CDR1 MDHEN, CDR2 SYDVKM. The CDR3 reads CASSPSGGGWEKLFF. Here the CDR3 DNA reads TGTGCCAGCAGCCCCTCCGGGGGGGGCTGGGAAAAACTGTTTTTT.